Below, one T cell receptor (beta chain) is given with its context. Its antigen is as yet unknown. Sequencing was performed with immunoSEQ multiplex PCR; in TCRdb, only in-frame clones are kept and a portion is missing. Among tens of thousands of clones, over 75% were seen once, and the ten largest hold 19%. The data were taken from a study of identifying expanded T cells in peripheral blood. No infections or other immune events were documented during collection. V shed 6 bases and J shed 2 bases, with 14 bases lying between them. CDR1 is SNHLY, CDR2 FYNNEI, per germline. CDR3 length equals 15 residues. Study findings and constraints: Over two and four weeks, about 16 and 19 clones changed, versus 1.2 between replicates.

The sequence came from a person aged 18 to 75 in good health. Sequencing input: blood. This chain uses TRBV2 with TRBJ1-5; D is unclear. The CDR3 coding sequence is TGTGCCAGCAGAGAGGCGGCGGTCGGCAATCAGCCCCAGCATTTT. Protein sequence: CASREAAVGNQPQHF.